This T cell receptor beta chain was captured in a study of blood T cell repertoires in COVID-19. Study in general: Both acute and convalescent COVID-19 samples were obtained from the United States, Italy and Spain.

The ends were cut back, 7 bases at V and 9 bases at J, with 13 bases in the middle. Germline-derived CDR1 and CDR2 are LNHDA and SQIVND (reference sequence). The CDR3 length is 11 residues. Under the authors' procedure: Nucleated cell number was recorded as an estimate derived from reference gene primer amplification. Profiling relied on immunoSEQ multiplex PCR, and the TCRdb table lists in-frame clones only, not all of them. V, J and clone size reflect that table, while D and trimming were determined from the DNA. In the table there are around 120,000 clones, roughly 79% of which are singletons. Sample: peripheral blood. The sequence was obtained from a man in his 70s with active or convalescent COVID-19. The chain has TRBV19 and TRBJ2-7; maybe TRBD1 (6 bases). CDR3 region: CASMGRGSQYF. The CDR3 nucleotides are TGTGCCAGTATGGGCAGGGGATCGCAGTACTTC.